This T cell receptor (beta chain) came from a study of T cell responses to AZD1222 COVID-19 vaccine (dated by TCRdb to the early 2020s). Regarding the study in general: AZD1222 recipients given second doses at about 4 weeks or at about 12 weeks were pooled, since spike-specific TCR depth and breadth were not found to differ between the two schedules. A total of 233 trial participants underwent TCR sequencing, of whom 200 to 220 had received two doses of AZD1222 and roughly 26 had received two doses of the MenACWY control vaccine. Trial participants were enrolled into age subgroups of 18-55, 56-69 and 70-plus years, which contained 148, 28 and 57 TCR-sequenced participants, respectively.

CDR1 and CDR2, per the germline V gene (reference sequence), are LNHDA and SQIVND. The germline V and J ends show losses of 6 bases and 2 bases respectively, and no gene match explains 3 bases of the junction. Including cysteine and phenylalanine, the CDR3 has 13 amino acids. Just the 39-base CDR3 DNA is kept, in frame starting at base 1. As regards this clone: No antigen is known for it. No base quality information exists; no much larger clone differs at one position.

The CDR3 regions of human TCRbeta chains were subjected to immunosequencing. The paper's data handling went like this. TCRs in the repertoires were matched against a reference library of SARS-CoV-2-specific TCRs that had been generated with the MIRA antigen-specificity platform. Breadth meant the fraction of unique TCRs that were SARS-CoV-2-associated, whereas depth meant the fraction of total T cells that were SARS-CoV-2-associated. Using the MIRA data, each spike-specific TCR was mapped to the spike region that the TCR reacts to and placed in a CD4 or CD8 class. Log10-transformed breadth and depth values were compared by one-way ANOVA with Sidak's multiple comparisons tests. TCRdb's version of the immuneACCESS table is confined to in-frame rearrangements and falls short of the full clone set. An unresolved V gene accounts for under half of the shortfall where checked; the remainder is of unknown origin. D and trimming were read from the DNA, whereas the V and J calls and clone size are those reported in that table. The sample data list roughly 120,000 clones, and over 75% of these were observed just once. The ten largest clonotypes hold roughly 1.1% of the sample.

Results and caveats for the whole study, not just this receptor: A significant rise in spike-specific TCR breadth and depth was observed after two AZD1222 doses relative to day 0 and relative to MenACWY recipients. Epitopes outside the regions mutated in the B.1.351 and B.1.1.7 variants were reportedly recognized by nearly half of the unique spike-specific TCRs. The 56-69-year group was small, and its depth increase did not reach significance, likely because of low power. CD4 TCRs associated with the vaccine covered the entire spike protein, and the dominant responses were in regions 160-218 and 743-854. Participants were mostly white British and included more females than males, and it was suggested by the authors that clonal diversity may have been underestimated. Conclusions about previously exposed vaccinees were limited because only six AZD1222 recipients were SARS-CoV-2 seropositive at baseline. Because no day 14 peak-response samples were available, the repertoires could be characterized only after the peak T cell response.

Explained via the paper, the time point label denotes: baseline before first vaccination. The vaccinee samples were drawn from two UK trials, COV001 and COV002, one of which was a single-blind randomized controlled phase 2/3 trial testing AZD1222 (ChAdOx1 nCoV-19) in healthy adults. Trial participant PBMC samples were collected at day 0 and day 28 after the second dose for TCRbeta chain sequencing. The TCR was taken from an adult in good health. Sequenced here: peripheral blood, sampled on day 0 of AZD1222 vaccination. The sequence is built from TRBV19 and TRBJ2-5; a stretch of 7 junction bases matches TRBD1. The nucleotide sequence reads TGTGCCAGTAGGCCGGGACAGCAAGAGACCCAGTACTTC. Its coded protein is CASRPGQQETQYF.